This T cell receptor (beta chain) was obtained from a study of blood T cell repertoires in COVID-19. Study background: The origin of the acute and convalescent COVID-19 samples was the United States, Italy and Spain. T cells, B-cell-depleted T cells, or PBMCs provided the cDNA or gDNA that served as material.

V dropped 5 bases and J dropped 4 bases, with 9 bases sitting between them. The CDR3 loop spans 12 amino acids. Looked up from germline, CDR1 is SGHAT and CDR2 is FQNNGV. Here immunoSEQ multiplex PCR was the method, and the copy in TCRdb shows in-frame clones only, minus some. The top ten hold 0.65% to 0.85% of the sample, which has about 210,000 clones, more than 85% seen once. J is TRBJ2-7 and V is TRBV11-2; D is perhaps TRBD1 (5 bases). Sample: peripheral blood. This receptor was taken from a man aged 35 to 55 with acute or convalescent COVID-19. CDR3 sequence (DNA): TGTGCCAGCAGCCTGGCAGGGTACGAGCAGTACTTC. As protein: CASSLAGYEQYF. The full variable domain, in which reference TRBV11-2 and TRBJ2-7 provide the parts outside the CDR3, is EAGVAQSPRYKIIEKRQSVAFWCNPISGHATLYWYQQILGQGPKLLIQFQNNGVVDDSQLPKDRFSAERLKGVDSTLKIQPAKLEDSAVYLCASSLAGYEQYFGPGTRLTVT.